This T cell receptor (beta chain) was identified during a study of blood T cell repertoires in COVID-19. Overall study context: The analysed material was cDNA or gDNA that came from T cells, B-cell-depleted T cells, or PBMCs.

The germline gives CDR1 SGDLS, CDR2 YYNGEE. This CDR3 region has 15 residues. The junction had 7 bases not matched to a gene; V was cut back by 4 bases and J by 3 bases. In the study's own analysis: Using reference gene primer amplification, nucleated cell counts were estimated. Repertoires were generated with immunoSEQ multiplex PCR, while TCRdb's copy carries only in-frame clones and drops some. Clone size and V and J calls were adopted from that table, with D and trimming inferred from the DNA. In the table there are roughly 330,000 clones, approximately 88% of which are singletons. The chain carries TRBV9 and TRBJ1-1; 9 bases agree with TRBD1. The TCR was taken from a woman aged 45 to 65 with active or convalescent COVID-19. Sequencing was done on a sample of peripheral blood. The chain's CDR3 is CASSPRTGVDTEAFF. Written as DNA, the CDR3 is TGTGCCAGCAGCCCGCGGACAGGGGTCGACACTGAAGCTTTCTTT.